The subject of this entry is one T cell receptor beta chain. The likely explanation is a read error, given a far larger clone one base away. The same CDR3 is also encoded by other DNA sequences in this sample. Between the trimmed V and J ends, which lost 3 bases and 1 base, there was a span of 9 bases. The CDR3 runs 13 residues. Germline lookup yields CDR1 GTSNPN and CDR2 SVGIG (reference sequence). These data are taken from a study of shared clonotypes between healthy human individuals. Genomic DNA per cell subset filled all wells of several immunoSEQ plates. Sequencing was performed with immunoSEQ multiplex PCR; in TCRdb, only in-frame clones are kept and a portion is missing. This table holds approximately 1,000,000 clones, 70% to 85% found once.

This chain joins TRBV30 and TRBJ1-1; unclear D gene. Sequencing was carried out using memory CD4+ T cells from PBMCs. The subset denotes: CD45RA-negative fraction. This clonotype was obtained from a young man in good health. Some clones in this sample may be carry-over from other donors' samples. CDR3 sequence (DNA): TGTGCCTGGAGCGTTGGGAGGAACACTGAAGCTTTCTTT. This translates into CAWSVGRNTEAFF.